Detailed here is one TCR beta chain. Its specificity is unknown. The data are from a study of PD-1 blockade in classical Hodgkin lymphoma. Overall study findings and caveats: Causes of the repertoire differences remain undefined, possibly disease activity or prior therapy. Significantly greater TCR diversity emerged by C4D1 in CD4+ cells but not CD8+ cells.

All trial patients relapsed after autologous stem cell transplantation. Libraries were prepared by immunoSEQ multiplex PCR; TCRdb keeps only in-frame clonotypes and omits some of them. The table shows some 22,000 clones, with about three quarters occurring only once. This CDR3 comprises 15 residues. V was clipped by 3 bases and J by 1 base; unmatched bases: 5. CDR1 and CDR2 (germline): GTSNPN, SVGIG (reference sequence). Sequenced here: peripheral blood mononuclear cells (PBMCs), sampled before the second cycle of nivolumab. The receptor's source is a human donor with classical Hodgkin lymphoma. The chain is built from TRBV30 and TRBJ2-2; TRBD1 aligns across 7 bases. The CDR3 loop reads CAWRLRDRNTGELFF. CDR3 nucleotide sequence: TGTGCCTGGAGACTAAGGGACAGGAACACCGGGGAGCTGTTTTTT.